The 20 T cell receptor beta chains presented below share a single source sample, sequenced in a study of control samples from healthy donors and cancer patients. Method: immunoSEQ multiplex PCR; TCRdb's copy keeps in-frame clones and lacks some. The table has about 160,000 clones, 80% to 95% seen once. The sequenced material came from blood. The source of these receptors is a woman aged 30 to 39 in good health.

The chain links TRBV7-9 to TRBJ2-3; 10 bases are shared with TRBD2. The germline gives CDR1 SEHNR, CDR2 FQNEAQ (reference sequence). This CDR3 has 15 amino acids. V shed 10 bases and J 5 bases; nucleotides not matched to a gene: 12. CDR3 sequence: CATPLAGDQRDTQYF. In DNA, the CDR3 is TGTGCCACCCCCCTAGCGGGGGACCAGCGAGATACGCAGTATTTT.

This clone was counted once. This chain uses TRBV27 with TRBJ1-4; D is ambiguous. Looked up from germline, CDR1 is MNHEY and CDR2 is SMNVEV (reference sequence). Trimming shortened V by 3 bases and J by 7 bases, and 12 bases separated the two germline ends. The CDR3 runs 14 residues. The CDR3 DNA reads as TGTGCCAGCAGTTTCTCGGGTTCCGTTGAAAAACTGTTTTTT. This gives the protein CASSFSGSVEKLFF.

The CDR3, as DNA: TGTGCCAGCAGTTTATTTTTCTATGGCTACACCTTC. This sequence encodes CASSLFFYGYTF. The J gene is TRBJ1-2, the V gene TRBV28, with no clear D. The CDR3 extends over 12 amino acids. Trimming pared 1 base from V and 4 bases from J, leaving 4 bases between. Germline CDR1 is MDHEN and CDR2 is SYDVKM.

The chain couples TRBV5-1 to TRBJ2-2; D call uncertain. The V and J ends lost 0 bases and 3 bases respectively, with 3 bases between them. This CDR3 contains 13 residues. Germline loops: CDR1 SGHRS, CDR2 YFSETQ. Here the CDR3 reads CASSLGDTGELFF. CDR3 bases: TGCGCCAGCAGCTTGGGTGACACCGGGGAGCTGTTTTTT.

The chain has TRBV20-1 and TRBJ1-1, with 8 bases aligning to TRBD1. Unmatched junction bases numbered 0, after V lost 1 base and J lost 11 bases. This CDR3 spans 10 amino acids. Germline V CDR1 and CDR2: DFQATT, SNEGSKA (reference sequence). CDR3 sequence: CSARGTGAFF. The CDR3 DNA reads as TGCAGTGCTAGAGGGACAGGGGCTTTCTTT.

Turning to this clone: A junction boundary mismatches the germline segment, possibly from a read error. The chain recombines TRBV7-2 with TRBJ2-3; TRBD2 agrees at 8 bases. Looked up from germline, CDR1 is SGHTA and CDR2 is FQGNSA. The CDR3 consists of 15 residues. The DNA for the CDR3 is TGTGCCAGCAGCATAGCCGGGACTAGTTCAGATACGCAGTATTTT. Its translation is CASSIAGTSSDTQYF.

This chain uses TRBV9 with TRBJ2-5; 8 bases match TRBD2. Germline V CDR1 and CDR2: SGDLS, YYNGEE. Trimming removed 0 bases from V and 3 bases from J; junction bases left unmatched: 4. This CDR3 contains 15 residues. In nucleotides, the CDR3 is TGTGCCAGCAGCGTAGTAACGGGAGGGGAAGAGACCCAGTACTTC. Translation: CASSVVTGGEETQYF.

V is TRBV5-6 and J is TRBJ2-7, with TRBD2 identical over 8 bases. CDR3 length equals 16 residues. Unmatched junction bases numbered 10, after V lost 5 bases and J lost 0 bases. The germline V gene has CDR1 SGHDT and CDR2 YYEEEE. The CDR3 DNA reads as TGTGCCAGCAGGGTGCGCGGGAGGACCCCCTCCTACGAGCAGTACTTC. It yields the protein CASRVRGRTPSYEQYF.

Only one count was recorded for this clone. The V call is TRBV5-8, the J call TRBJ1-1; D might be TRBD1 (5 bases). Germline loops: CDR1 SGHTS, CDR2 YDEGEE. The CDR3 sequence is 12 residues long. V gave up 10 bases and J gave up 3 bases, with 13 bases separating them. CDR3 in amino acids: CAGSLGDTEAFF. As DNA, the CDR3 is TGTGCCGGAAGCCTAGGGGACACTGAAGCTTTCTTT.

The chain links TRBV5-6 to TRBJ1-1; D unclear. Germline CDR1 is SGHDT and CDR2 is YYEEEE. Trimming pared 1 base from V and 2 bases from J, leaving 6 bases between. The CDR3 covers 13 residues. The CDR3 DNA follows: TGTGCCAGCAGCTTGACAGATAACACTGAAGCTTTCTTT. Translating gives CASSLTDNTEAFF. Full variable domain (rest looked up from reference TRBV5-6 and TRBJ1-1): DAGVTQSPTHLIKTRGQQVTLRCSPKSGHDTVSWYQQALGQGPQFIFQYYEEEERQRGNFPDRFSGHQFPNYSSELNVNALLLGDSALYLCASSLTDNTEAFFGQGTRLTVV.

This chain joins TRBV18 and TRBJ2-1, with 10 bases fitting TRBD2. V shed 5 bases and J 7 bases; nucleotides not matched to a gene: 8. CDR1 KGHSH and CDR2 LQKENI come from the germline V gene. The CDR3 has 15 amino acids. CDR3 sequence (DNA): TGTGCCAGCTCAGGGGCTAGCGGGAGTTTGAATGAGCAGTTCTTC. This gives the protein CASSGASGSLNEQFF.

CDR3 protein: CASSTGPLETQYF. CDR3 nucleotides: TGTGCCAGCAGCACGGGACCCCTTGAGACCCAGTACTTC. The genes are TRBV7-3 and TRBJ2-5; perhaps D is TRBD1 or TRBD2 (5 bases each). V was trimmed by 5 bases and J by 5 bases, leaving 12 bases between them. The CDR3 runs to 13 residues. The germline CDR1 and CDR2 sequences are SGHTA and FQGTGA.

The V gene is TRBV5-6, the J gene TRBJ2-7; D gene uncertain. The CDR3 runs 13 residues. Germline loops: CDR1 SGHDT, CDR2 YYEEEE. Trimming took 2 bases from V and 4 from J, leaving 10 bases between them. CDR3 nucleotides: TGTGCCAGCAGCTTTCCGGGTTCGTACGAGCAGTACTTC. This codes for CASSFPGSYEQYF.

The J gene is TRBJ2-7, the V gene TRBV28, with D hard to call. V was clipped by 4 bases and J by 2 bases, with 9 bases between them. CDR1 and CDR2 from the germline V gene are MDHEN and SYDVKM. This CDR3 spans 13 amino acids. CDR3 in amino acids: CASSSGDPYEQYF. CDR3 sequence (DNA): TGTGCCAGCAGTTCAGGCGACCCCTACGAGCAGTACTTC.

The V gene is TRBV6-5, the J gene TRBJ2-1; 9 nucleotides agree with TRBD2. Looked up from germline, CDR1 is MNHEY and CDR2 is SVGAGI. The CDR3 sequence is 16 residues long. The J segment lost 7 bases and the V segment lost 1 base, leaving 8 bases of the junction unmatched. CDR3 loop: CASSYYTSGLINEQFF. The CDR3 DNA sequence: TGTGCCAGCAGTTACTATACTAGCGGGTTGATAAATGAGCAGTTCTTC.

The rearrangement joins TRBV21-1 to TRBJ2-2; TRBD1 was called by the table and not checked on the DNA. TRBV21-1 is described as a pseudogene. The CDR3 loop spans 18 amino acids. The CDR3 coding sequence is TGTGCCAGCAGCAAAGAAGGACAGGACAACCAGAACACCGGGGAGCTGTTTTTT. Translation: CASSKEGQDNQNTGELFF.

This chain joins TRBV16 and TRBJ1-1; D not resolved. V shed 4 bases and J shed 1 base, with 16 bases lying between them. The CDR3 consists of 16 residues. Germline CDR1 KGHSY, CDR2 FQNENV. The CDR3 loop reads CASSPKLGKGNTEAFF. The CDR3 nucleotides are TGTGCCAGCAGCCCAAAACTCGGCAAGGGGAACACTGAAGCTTTCTTT.

This chain connects TRBV7-8 to TRBJ2-7; 9 positions agree with TRBD1. Germline V lookup: CDR1 SGHVS, CDR2 FQNEAQ. J was trimmed by 6 bases and V by 5 bases; bases with no gene match: 11. The CDR3 has 15 amino acids. CDR3 in amino acids: CASSIKPGQGGEQYF. DNA of the CDR3: TGTGCCAGCAGCATAAAACCGGGACAGGGAGGCGAGCAGTACTTC.

The chain is built from TRBV25-1 and TRBJ1-1; weak D call: TRBD1 (5 bases). Germline CDR1 is MGHDK and CDR2 is SYGVNS. Trimming removed 2 bases from V and 5 bases from J, with 12 bases in between. CDR3 size: 14 residues. The CDR3 sequence: CASSEQGPWTEAFF. The CDR3 nucleotides read TGTGCCAGCAGTGAACAGGGTCCCTGGACTGAAGCTTTCTTT.

The chain joins TRBV24-1 to TRBJ1-1, with 8 bases identical to TRBD1. This CDR3 comprises 16 residues. After removal of 7 bases from V and 1 base from J, the junction contained 10 bases not matched to a gene. CDR1 and CDR2 (germline): KGHDR, SFDVKD. CDR3 sequence: CATRDGRTGKNTEAFF. The CDR3 nucleotides read TGTGCCACCAGGGATGGCCGGACAGGGAAGAACACTGAAGCTTTCTTT.